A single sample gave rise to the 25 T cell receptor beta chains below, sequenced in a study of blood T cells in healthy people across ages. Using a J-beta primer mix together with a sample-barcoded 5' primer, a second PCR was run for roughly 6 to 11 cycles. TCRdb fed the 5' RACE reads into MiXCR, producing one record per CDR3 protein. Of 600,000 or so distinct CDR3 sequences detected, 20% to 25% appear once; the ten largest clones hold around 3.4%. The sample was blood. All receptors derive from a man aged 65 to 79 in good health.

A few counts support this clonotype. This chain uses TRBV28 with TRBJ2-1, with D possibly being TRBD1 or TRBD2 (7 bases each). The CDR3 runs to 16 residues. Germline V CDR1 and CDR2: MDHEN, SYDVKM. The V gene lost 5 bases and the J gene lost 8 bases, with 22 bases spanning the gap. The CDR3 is CASSPRGRAPPDEQFF. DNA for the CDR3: TGTGCCAGCAGTCCCAGGGGGAGGGCCCCCCCCGATGAGCAGTTCTTC.

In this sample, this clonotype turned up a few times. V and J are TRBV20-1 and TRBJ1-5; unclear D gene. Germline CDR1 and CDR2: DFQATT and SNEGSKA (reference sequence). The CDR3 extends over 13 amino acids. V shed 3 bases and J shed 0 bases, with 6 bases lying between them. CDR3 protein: CSASTLSNQPQHF. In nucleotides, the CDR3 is TGCAGTGCTAGCACTCTTAGCAATCAGCCCCAGCATTTT.

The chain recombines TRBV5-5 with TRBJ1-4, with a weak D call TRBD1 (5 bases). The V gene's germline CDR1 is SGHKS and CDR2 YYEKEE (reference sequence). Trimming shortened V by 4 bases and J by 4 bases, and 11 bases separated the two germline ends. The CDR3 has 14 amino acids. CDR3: CASSNGAFNEKLFF. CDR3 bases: TGTGCCAGCAGCAACGGGGCCTTTAATGAAAAACTGTTTTTT.

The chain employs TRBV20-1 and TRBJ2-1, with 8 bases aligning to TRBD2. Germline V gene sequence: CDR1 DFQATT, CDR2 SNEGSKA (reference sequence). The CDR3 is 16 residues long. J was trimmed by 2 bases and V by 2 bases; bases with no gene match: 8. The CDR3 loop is CSARSIAGMTYNEQFF. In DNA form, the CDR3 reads TGCAGTGCTAGATCCATAGCGGGAATGACCTACAATGAGCAGTTCTTC.

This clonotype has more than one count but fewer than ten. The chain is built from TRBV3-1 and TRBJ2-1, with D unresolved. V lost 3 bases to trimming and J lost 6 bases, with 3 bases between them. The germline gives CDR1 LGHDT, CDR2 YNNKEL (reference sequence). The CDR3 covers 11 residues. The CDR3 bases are TGTGCCAGCAGCCACCGCAATGAGCAGTTCTTC. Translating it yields CASSHRNEQFF.

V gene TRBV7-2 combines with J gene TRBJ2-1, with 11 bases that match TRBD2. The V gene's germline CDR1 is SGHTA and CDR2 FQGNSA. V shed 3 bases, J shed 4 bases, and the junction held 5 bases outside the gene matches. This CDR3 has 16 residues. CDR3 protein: CASSLGRTSGYNEQFF. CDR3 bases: TGTGCCAGCAGCTTGGGGAGGACTAGCGGGTACAATGAGCAGTTCTTC. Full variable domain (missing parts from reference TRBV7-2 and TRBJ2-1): GAGVSQSPSNKVTEKGKDVELRCDPISGHTALYWYRQSLGQGLEFLIYFQGNSAPDKSGLPSDRFSAERTGGSVSTLTIQRTQQEDSAVYLCASSLGRTSGYNEQFFGPGTRLTVL.

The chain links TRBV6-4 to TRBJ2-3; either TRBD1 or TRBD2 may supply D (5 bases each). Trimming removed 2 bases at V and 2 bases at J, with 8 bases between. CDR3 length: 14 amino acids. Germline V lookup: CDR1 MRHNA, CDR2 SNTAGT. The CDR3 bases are TGTGCCAGCAGTGACGGGGACGACACAGATACGCAGTATTTT. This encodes CASSDGDDTDTQYF.

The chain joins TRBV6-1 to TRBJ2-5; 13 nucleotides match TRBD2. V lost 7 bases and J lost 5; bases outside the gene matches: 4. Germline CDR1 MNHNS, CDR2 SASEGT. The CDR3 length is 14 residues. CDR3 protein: CASKLAGGQETQYF. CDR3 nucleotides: TGTGCCAGCAAACTAGCGGGAGGGCAGGAGACCCAGTACTTC.

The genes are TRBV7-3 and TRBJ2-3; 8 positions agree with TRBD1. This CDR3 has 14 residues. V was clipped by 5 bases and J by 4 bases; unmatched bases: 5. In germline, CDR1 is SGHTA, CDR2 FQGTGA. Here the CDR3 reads CASSTGQGADTQYF. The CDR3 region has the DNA TGTGCCAGCAGCACCGGACAGGGCGCAGATACGCAGTATTTT.

Here the CDR3 reads CASSFGLRDNNEQFF. The CDR3 nucleotides read TGTGCCAGCAGCTTTGGTTTAAGGGACAACAATGAGCAGTTCTTC. The gene calls are TRBV7-9 and TRBJ2-1; tentative D call: TRBD1 (6 bases). This CDR3 is built from 15 residues. Germline assignment: CDR1 SEHNR and CDR2 FQNEAQ (reference sequence). V was cut by 3 bases and J by 5 bases, with 14 bases left in between.

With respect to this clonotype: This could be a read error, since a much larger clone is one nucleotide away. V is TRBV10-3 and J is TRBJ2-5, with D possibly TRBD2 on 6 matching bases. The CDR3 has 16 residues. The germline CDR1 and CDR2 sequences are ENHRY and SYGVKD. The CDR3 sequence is CAISVRGGVDQEAQYF. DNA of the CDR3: TGTGCCATCAGTGTGCGGGGAGGAGTGGATCAAGAGGCCCAGTACTTC.

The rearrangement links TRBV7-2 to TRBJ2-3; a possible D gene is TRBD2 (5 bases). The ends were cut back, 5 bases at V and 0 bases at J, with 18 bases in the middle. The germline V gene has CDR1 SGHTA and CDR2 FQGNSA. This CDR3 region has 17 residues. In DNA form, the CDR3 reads TGTGCCAGCAGCCCCTGGCTAGCCACCACTAGCACAGATACGCAGTATTTT. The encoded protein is CASSPWLATTSTDTQYF.

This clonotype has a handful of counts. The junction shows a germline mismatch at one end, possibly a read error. This CDR3 is CASSLTSGPRNGQFF. The CDR3 DNA sequence: TGTGCCAGCAGCCTGACTAGCGGGCCTCGCAATGGGCAGTTCTTC. This chain connects TRBV7-9 to TRBJ2-1; 10 nucleotides agree with TRBD2. The CDR3 sequence is 15 residues long. CDR1 and CDR2 (germline): SEHNR, FQNEAQ (reference sequence).

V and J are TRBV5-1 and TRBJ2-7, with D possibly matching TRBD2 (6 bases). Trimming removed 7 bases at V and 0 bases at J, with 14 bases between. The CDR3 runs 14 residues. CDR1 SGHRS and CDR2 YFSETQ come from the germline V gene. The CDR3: CASGSGTSSYEQYF. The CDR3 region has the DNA TGCGCCAGCGGATCCGGGACTTCCTCCTACGAGCAGTACTTC. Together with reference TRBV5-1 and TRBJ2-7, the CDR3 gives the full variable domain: KAGVTQTPRYLIKTRGQQVTLSCSPISGHRSVSWYQQTPGQGLQFLFEYFSETQRNKGNFPGRFSGRQFSNSRSEMNVSTLELGDSALYLCASGSGTSSYEQYFGPGTRLTVT.

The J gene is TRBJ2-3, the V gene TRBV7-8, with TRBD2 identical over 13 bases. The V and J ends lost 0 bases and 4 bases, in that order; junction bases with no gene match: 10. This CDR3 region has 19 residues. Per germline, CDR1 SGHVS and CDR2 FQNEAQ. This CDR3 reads CASSLAGLAGRGRADTQYF. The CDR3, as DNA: TGTGCCAGCAGCTTAGCGGGACTAGCGGGACGAGGTCGGGCAGATACGCAGTATTTT.

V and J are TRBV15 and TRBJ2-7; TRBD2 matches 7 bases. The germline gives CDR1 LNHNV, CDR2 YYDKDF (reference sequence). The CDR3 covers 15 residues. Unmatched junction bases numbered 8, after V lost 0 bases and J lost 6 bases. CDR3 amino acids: CATSRDGGGSSEQYF. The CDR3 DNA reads TGTGCCACCAGCAGAGATGGGGGGGGGTCTTCCGAGCAGTACTTC.

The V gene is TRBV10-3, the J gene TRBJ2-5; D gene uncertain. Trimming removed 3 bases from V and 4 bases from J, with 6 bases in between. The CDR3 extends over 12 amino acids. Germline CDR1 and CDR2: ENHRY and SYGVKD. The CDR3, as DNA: TGTGCCATCAGTGAAGGGTCAGAGACCCAGTACTTC. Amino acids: CAISEGSETQYF.

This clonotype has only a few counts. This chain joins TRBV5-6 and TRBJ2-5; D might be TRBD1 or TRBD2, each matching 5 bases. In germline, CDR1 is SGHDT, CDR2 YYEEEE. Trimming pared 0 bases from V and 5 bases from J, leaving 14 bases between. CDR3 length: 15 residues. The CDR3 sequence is CASSLAGRDAETQYF. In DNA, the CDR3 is TGTGCCAGCAGCTTGGCAGGGAGAGATGCTGAGACCCAGTACTTC. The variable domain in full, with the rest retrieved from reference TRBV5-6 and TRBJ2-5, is DAGVTQSPTHLIKTRGQQVTLRCSPKSGHDTVSWYQQALGQGPQFIFQYYEEEERQRGNFPDRFSGHQFPNYSSELNVNALLLGDSALYLCASSLAGRDAETQYFGPGTRLLVL.

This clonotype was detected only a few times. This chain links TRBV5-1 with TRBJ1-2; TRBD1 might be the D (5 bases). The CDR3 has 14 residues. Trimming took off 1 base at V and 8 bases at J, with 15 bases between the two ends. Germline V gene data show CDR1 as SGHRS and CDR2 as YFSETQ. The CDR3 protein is CASSLSVVGEGYTF. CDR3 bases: TGCGCCAGCAGCTTGTCGGTAGTAGGGGAGGGCTACACCTTC.

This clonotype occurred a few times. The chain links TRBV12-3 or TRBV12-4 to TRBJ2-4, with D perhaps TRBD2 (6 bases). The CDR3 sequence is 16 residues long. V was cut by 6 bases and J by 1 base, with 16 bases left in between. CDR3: CASRSWTKRAKNIQYF. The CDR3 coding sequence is TGTGCCAGCAGAAGTTGGACTAAGAGGGCCAAAAACATTCAGTACTTC.

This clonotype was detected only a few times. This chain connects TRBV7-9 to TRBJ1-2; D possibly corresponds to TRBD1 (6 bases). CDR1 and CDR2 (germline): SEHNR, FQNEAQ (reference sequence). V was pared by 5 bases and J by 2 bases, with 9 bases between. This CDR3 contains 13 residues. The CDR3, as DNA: TGTGCCAGCAGCCGGACAGACAACTATGGCTACACCTTC. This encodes CASSRTDNYGYTF.

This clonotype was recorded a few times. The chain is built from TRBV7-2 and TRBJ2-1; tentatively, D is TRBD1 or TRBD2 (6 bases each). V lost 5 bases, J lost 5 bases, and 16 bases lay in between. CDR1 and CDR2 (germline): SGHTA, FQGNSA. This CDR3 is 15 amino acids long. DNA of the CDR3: TGTGCCAGCAGCGTAGTGTGCGGGACAAACAATGAGCAGTTCTTC. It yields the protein CASSVVCGTNNEQFF.

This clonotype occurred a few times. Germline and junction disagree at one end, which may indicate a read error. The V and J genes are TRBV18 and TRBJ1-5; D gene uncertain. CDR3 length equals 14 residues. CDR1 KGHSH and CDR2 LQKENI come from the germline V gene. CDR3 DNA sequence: TGTGCCAGCCCACCTTCAGGTAGCAATCAGCCCCAGCATTTT. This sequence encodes CASPPSGSNQPQHF.

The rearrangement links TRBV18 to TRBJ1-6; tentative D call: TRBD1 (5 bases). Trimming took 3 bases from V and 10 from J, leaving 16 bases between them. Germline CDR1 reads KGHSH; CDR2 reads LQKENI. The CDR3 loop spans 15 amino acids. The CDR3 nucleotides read TGTGCCAGCTCACCGGGTTTGGGGGAGCGGTCACCCCTCCACTTT. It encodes CASSPGLGERSPLHF.

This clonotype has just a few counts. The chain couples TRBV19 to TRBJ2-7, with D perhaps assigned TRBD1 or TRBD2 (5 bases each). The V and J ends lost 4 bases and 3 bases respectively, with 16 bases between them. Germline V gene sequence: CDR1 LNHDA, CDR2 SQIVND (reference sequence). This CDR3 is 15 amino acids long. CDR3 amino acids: CASSTRTRGGYEQYF. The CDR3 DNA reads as TGTGCCAGTAGTACCCGGACGCGTGGGGGCTACGAGCAGTACTTC.